This entry is about one TCR beta chain. What it binds is not known. The data originate from a study of shared clonotypes between healthy human individuals. Study-level findings and limits: In general, naive subsets displayed greater estimated richness than memory subsets did.

Genomic DNA of each subset was evenly split across several immunoSEQ plates. Clones were sequenced by immunoSEQ multiplex PCR, and TCRdb holds only the in-frame ones, with some missing. The repertoire has some 2 million clones, roughly 94% of them found once; the top ten carry roughly 1%. This CDR3 has 13 amino acids. CDR1 and CDR2 (germline): MNHEY, SVGAGI. V shed 7 bases and J 5 bases; nucleotides not matched to a gene: 6. Selected positively for CCR7 and CD45RO-negative, naive CD8 cells excluded terminally differentiated effector memory CD45RA+ cells. The gene calls are TRBV6-5 and TRBJ2-7, with TRBD2 matching over 9 bases. The sample taken for sequencing was naive CD8+ T cells sorted from blood. This receptor was taken from a young man in good health. The CDR3 nucleotides are TGTGCCAGCAATCCTAGCGGGATCGACGAGCAGTACTTC. Amino acid sequence: CASNPSGIDEQYF.